This is a list of T cell receptor beta chains from one sample in a study of T cells after posttransplantation cyclophosphamide. This table comes from immunoSEQ multiplex PCR, and its TCRdb copy is limited to in-frame clones, with some not included. This sample carries 9,500 to 15,000 clones, around 81% of them seen once, and the ten largest clones take about 3.5%. This specimen consisted of PBMCs, obtained 350 to 400 days after allogeneic stem cell transplant with calcineurin inhibitor and methotrexate. The receptors were sampled from a young adult male patient who received an allogeneic stem cell transplant from an unrelated donor, was CMV-positive, and had acute GVHD only. A share of the T cells may be of graft donor origin. The conserved cysteine and the conserved F or W are not part of the CDR3 here. The order of the fields is V gene, J gene, CDR3 protein.

v_gene: TRBV6-6; j_gene: TRBJ1-2; CDR3aa: ASRGGGGYT
v_gene: TRBV2; j_gene: TRBJ1-2; CDR3aa: ASSDIGGQGYGYT
v_gene: TRBV11-2; j_gene: TRBJ2-5; CDR3aa: ASSLGLAGTETQY
v_gene: TRBV27; j_gene: TRBJ1-3; CDR3aa: ASSTLQGAGNTIY
v_gene: TRBV27; j_gene: TRBJ2-2; CDR3aa: ASSARLAGGAGELF
v_gene: TRBV18; j_gene: TRBJ2-1; CDR3aa: ASSPNREQQF
v_gene: TRBV27; j_gene: TRBJ2-1; CDR3aa: ASSLTRLFYNEQF
v_gene: TRBV30; j_gene: TRBJ1-6; CDR3aa: AWTVVGQPNSPLH
v_gene: TRBV5-6; j_gene: TRBJ2-7; CDR3aa: ASSSTDRGYEQY
v_gene: TRBV5-3; j_gene: TRBJ2-7; CDR3aa: ARNSANSGRAGQY
v_gene: TRBV28; j_gene: TRBJ2-2; CDR3aa: ASSPLGTSGRVSTGELF
v_gene: TRBV6-1; j_gene: TRBJ1-5; CDR3aa: ASSEGGKGNQPQH
v_gene: TRBV10-3; j_gene: TRBJ2-5; CDR3aa: AISESRLNQETQY
v_gene: TRBV30; j_gene: TRBJ2-3; CDR3aa: AWSVTRRLAGVDTQY
v_gene: TRBV5-1; j_gene: TRBJ1-1; CDR3aa: ASSEGQGGSTEAF
v_gene: TRBV4-1; j_gene: TRBJ1-1; CDR3aa: ASSQGAPAAF
v_gene: TRBV4-3; j_gene: TRBJ1-6; CDR3aa: ASSQRDSFSYNSPLH
v_gene: TRBV4-3; j_gene: TRBJ1-2; CDR3aa: ASSQDIGRGTGYT
v_gene: TRBV5-1; j_gene: TRBJ2-1; CDR3aa: ASSLGTSGDLSSYNEQF
v_gene: TRBV4-1; j_gene: TRBJ1-2; CDR3aa: ASSQTGVSGYGYT
v_gene: TRBV9; j_gene: TRBJ1-3; CDR3aa: ASSVGPQLGSSGNTIY
v_gene: TRBV6-1; j_gene: TRBJ1-2; CDR3aa: RGRGNYGYT
v_gene: TRBV18; j_gene: TRBJ1-1; CDR3aa: ASSDDRGRYEGAF
v_gene: TRBV29-1; j_gene: TRBJ2-3; CDR3aa: SVLGGGLRTQY
v_gene: TRBV6-1; j_gene: TRBJ1-3; CDR3aa: ASRFSGNTIY
v_gene: TRBV11-3; j_gene: TRBJ1-2; CDR3aa: ASSSGRSSPQNYVGYT
v_gene: TRBV29-1; j_gene: TRBJ2-1; CDR3aa: SVEDPQGAIEQF
v_gene: TRBV6-1; j_gene: TRBJ2-1; CDR3aa: ASSEGDNHYNEQF
v_gene: TRBV4-3; j_gene: TRBJ2-2; CDR3aa: ASSTQGNTGELF
v_gene: TRBV2; j_gene: TRBJ1-5; CDR3aa: ASTSGGAGQPQH
v_gene: TRBV5-1; j_gene: TRBJ1-5; CDR3aa: ASSLDSLNQPQH
v_gene: TRBV18; j_gene: TRBJ1-5; CDR3aa: ASSLGQIASNQPQH
v_gene: TRBV27; j_gene: TRBJ2-2; CDR3aa: ASGRLAGGELF
v_gene: TRBV19; j_gene: TRBJ1-2; CDR3aa: ASLSQGTGGSFGYT
v_gene: TRBV25-1; j_gene: TRBJ2-7; CDR3aa: ASSVAGVYEQY
v_gene: TRBV30; j_gene: TRBJ2-1; CDR3aa: AFLDTRYNEQF
v_gene: TRBV18; j_gene: TRBJ2-7; CDR3aa: ASSRGGDGDEQY
v_gene: TRBV29-1; j_gene: TRBJ2-2; CDR3aa: SAGTGPTGELF
v_gene: TRBV18; j_gene: TRBJ2-1; CDR3aa: ASSPPVGSGNEQF
v_gene: TRBV28; j_gene: TRBJ1-1; CDR3aa: ASTYGTLNTEAF
v_gene: TRBV19; j_gene: TRBJ2-7; CDR3aa: ASSLRDSYEQY
v_gene: TRBV5-1; j_gene: TRBJ2-1; CDR3aa: ASSHGLAGGPSSYNEQF
v_gene: TRBV4-3; j_gene: TRBJ2-3; CDR3aa: ASSPGTGGADTQY
v_gene: TRBV13; j_gene: TRBJ2-1; CDR3aa: ASSLVRNNEQF
v_gene: TRBV7-3; j_gene: TRBJ1-1; CDR3aa: ASSYTGGLNTEAF
v_gene: TRBV4-2; j_gene: TRBJ1-3; CDR3aa: ASSQENLRGSGNTIY
v_gene: TRBV30; j_gene: TRBJ1-2; CDR3aa: AWTGGVGGYT
v_gene: TRBV11-1; j_gene: TRBJ2-7; CDR3aa: ASSPTQGPYEQY
v_gene: TRBV28; j_gene: TRBJ1-3; CDR3aa: ASSETGASGNTIY
v_gene: TRBV25-1; j_gene: TRBJ2-1; CDR3aa: ASSEHLTGGDEQF
v_gene: TRBV7-7; j_gene: TRBJ2-7; CDR3aa: ASSPIQQGLPYEQY
v_gene: TRBV6-5; j_gene: TRBJ2-5; CDR3aa: ASSPLAGGSETQY
v_gene: TRBV7-3; j_gene: TRBJ1-2; CDR3aa: ASSPGQLDGYT
v_gene: TRBV6-5; j_gene: TRBJ2-7; CDR3aa: ASNQVPRGSGEQY
v_gene: TRBV29-1; j_gene: TRBJ2-7; CDR3aa: SVVGESPRSMYEQY